Reported below is one TCR beta chain. The time point is: late sampling 161 to 241 days after vaccination in a few convalescent patients. This record comes from a study of vaccination and CD4 T cells after COVID-19. About the research overall: Collection of post-vaccine samples followed dose two by a median about 72 days, spanning a range of 14 to 241.

Each CDR3 protein is one row after TCRdb ran MiXCR on the PCR reads. The table has some 27,000 distinct CDR3 sequences, under 65% seen once. This CDR3 is 15 amino acids long. Germline V gene sequence: CDR1 DFQATT, CDR2 SNEGSKA (reference sequence). Germline trimming cut 3 bases from V and 5 bases from J; bases unmatched to any gene: 12. This rearrangement joins TRBV20-1 to TRBJ2-7; 8 bases map to TRBD1. The receptor was derived from a human donor who had recovered from COVID-19. Sequencing used CD4+ T cells from blood, obtained about 7 months after SARS-CoV-2 vaccination. The CDR3 protein is CSASNRQGSLHEQYF. For the CDR3, the DNA is TGCAGTGCTAGCAATAGACAGGGGAGTCTCCACGAGCAGTACTTC.